The T cell receptor beta chain described here comes from a study of cytomegalovirus exposure and HLA in healthy donors. Study context: Sequencing of 150 million to 200 million T cells in an earlier analysis found 100 million to 140 million unique TCR beta sequences. Overall study findings and caveats: Both high specificity and high sensitivity reportedly marked the classifier's diagnosis of cytomegalovirus status. Because they were indistinguishable, some V segments, including TRBV6-2 and TRBV6-3, were excluded. A later analysis found most CMV-associated TCR beta chains apparently HLA-restricted.

Germline CDR1 reads MDHEN; CDR2 reads SYDVKM. This CDR3 is built from 15 residues. The junction had 7 bases not matched to a gene; V was cut back by 2 bases and J by 5 bases. PCR primers comprised 60 Vbeta and 13 Jbeta primers. Method: immunoSEQ multiplex PCR; TCRdb's copy keeps in-frame clones and lacks some. The sample holds over 150,000 clones; 77% are singletons and the top ten take 2% to 3%. A note on this clone: No antigen is known for it.

This TCR derives from a woman between 40 and 50 years old in good health and CMV-seropositive. Material: PBMCs. The J gene is TRBJ2-5, the V gene TRBV28, with 8 bases lining up with TRBD1. This CDR3 is CASSLAARGQETQYF. Here the CDR3 DNA reads TGTGCCAGCAGTTTAGCCGCCAGGGGGCAGGAGACCCAGTACTTC.